These 22 T cell receptor beta chains were all obtained from the same sample, sequenced in a study of T cells expressing NK-cell markers. TCRdb reworked the 5' RACE reads into one entry per CDR3 protein, no DNA. Its listing shows around 550,000 distinct CDR3 sequences. What was sequenced was blood T cells: a sorted CD56 or NKG2C T cell subset, CD4+ or CD8+ T cells, or bulk PBMC T cells (not recorded which). Every receptor here comes from a man younger than 35 in good health.

The genes are TRBV20-1 and TRBJ2-1; TCRdb lists TRBD2, though no DNA is available to test this call. There are 18 residues in the CDR3. In germline, CDR1 is DFQATT, CDR2 SNEGSKA (reference sequence). CDR3 sequence reads: CSAPSGLAGDRSYNEQFF.

The chain uses TRBV7-2 and TRBJ2-1; the D gene TCRdb calls, TRBD1, cannot be checked with no DNA. The CDR3 runs to 11 residues. Looked up from germline, CDR1 is SGHTA and CDR2 is FQGNSA. CDR3 protein: CASSHGGELFF.

The CDR3 here is CASSYLGTAQETQYF. The chain links TRBV6-5 to TRBJ2-5; TCRdb selects TRBD2, and the lack of DNA leaves this call unchecked. CDR1 and CDR2 from the germline V gene are MNHEY and SVGAGI. The CDR3 covers 15 residues.

The chain carries TRBV24-1 and TRBJ1-5. In germline, CDR1 is KGHDR, CDR2 SFDVKD. CDR3 length: 13 residues. CDR3 amino acids: CATQQYSNQPQHF.

The CDR3 reads CASSHPREQFF. The chain is built from TRBV6-2 or TRBV6-3 and TRBJ2-1. Germline loops: CDR1 MNHEY, CDR2 SVGEGT. This CDR3 is built from 11 residues.

V usage is TRBV7-8 and J usage is TRBJ2-1; TCRdb's D gene call, TRBD1, goes unchecked for lack of DNA. Germline V gene sequence: CDR1 SGHVS, CDR2 FQNEAQ. CDR3 length: 16 amino acids. The CDR3 protein is CASSSFPGVSYNEQFF.

V is TRBV7-9 and J is TRBJ2-7. CDR1 and CDR2 (germline): SEHNR, FQNEAQ (reference sequence). The CDR3 spans 15 residues. The CDR3 sequence: CASSKSQLGSYEQYF.

The gene calls are TRBV5-1 and TRBJ2-3; the TCRdb D gene call, TRBD1, has no DNA to confirm it. There are 15 residues in the CDR3. Germline V lookup: CDR1 SGHRS, CDR2 YFSETQ. CDR3 loop: CASSLGQGGTDTQYF.

The chain is built from TRBV30 and TRBJ2-2; TCRdb lists TRBD2, though no DNA is available to test this call. This CDR3 is built from 15 residues. Germline values: CDR1 GTSNPN, CDR2 SVGIG (reference sequence). The chain's CDR3 is CAWREGPRNTGELFF.

The J gene is TRBJ1-6, the V gene TRBV19. Germline CDR1 and CDR2: LNHDA and SQIVND (reference sequence). The CDR3 consists of 15 residues. The CDR3 protein is CASSTSDGANSPLHF.

The chain is built from TRBV12-3 or TRBV12-4 and TRBJ2-1; the D call of TRBD1 rests on TCRdb alone, since no DNA is present to check it. The CDR3 contains 14 residues. CDR3 sequence reads: CASSEGRGGYEQFF.

The rearrangement links TRBV7-2 to TRBJ1-2. Germline values: CDR1 SGHTA, CDR2 FQGNSA. This CDR3 comprises 15 residues. CDR3 sequence: CASSLSAGRFNGYTF.

The chain links TRBV4-2 to TRBJ2-1; TCRdb's assignment of TRBD1 cannot be checked, as there is no DNA. CDR3 length: 17 amino acids. Germline CDR1 reads LGHNA; CDR2 reads YNFKEQ. The CDR3 protein is CASSQTAAGLTYNEQFF.

The chain recombines TRBV5-1 with TRBJ2-7. The length of the CDR3 is 14 residues. Germline loops: CDR1 SGHRS, CDR2 YFSETQ. This CDR3 reads CASSLGADSYEQYF.

The chain combines TRBV13 with TRBJ2-7; TCRdb lists TRBD2, though no DNA is available to test this call. CDR1 and CDR2 (germline): PRHDT, FYEKMQ (reference sequence). The CDR3 is made up of 15 amino acids. Here the CDR3 reads CASSRARAGGYEQYF. Supplemented by reference TRBV13 and TRBJ2-7, the full variable domain reads AAGVIQSPRHLIKEKRETATLKCYPIPRHDTVYWYQQGPGQDPQFLISFYEKMQSDKGSIPDRFSAQQFSDYHSELNMSSLELGDSALYFCASSRARAGGYEQYFGPGTRLTVT.

The rearrangement links TRBV29-1 to TRBJ1-5. There are 12 residues in the CDR3. Germline loops: CDR1 SQVTM, CDR2 ANQGSEA. The CDR3 reads CSVRQGNQPQHF.

The CDR3 loop reads CASSMVGTVPNYGYTF. V and J are TRBV12-3 or TRBV12-4 and TRBJ1-2. The CDR3 covers 16 residues.

The chain joins TRBV29-1 to TRBJ1-2; the TCRdb call, TRBD1, lacks DNA for checking. The CDR3 runs to 13 residues. The germline gives CDR1 SQVTM, CDR2 ANQGSEA. The CDR3 here is CSVTGGNIYGYTF.

J is TRBJ2-3 and V is TRBV12-3 or TRBV12-4; TCRdb gives TRBD2 as the D gene, but with no DNA this cannot be confirmed. The CDR3 loop spans 16 amino acids. This CDR3 reads CASSPWPSGREDTQYF.

This chain joins TRBV12-3 or TRBV12-4 and TRBJ1-5. This CDR3 is built from 14 residues. The CDR3 sequence: CASSRRASKQPQHF.

The chain's CDR3 is CASSLAGGGGYEQYF. The gene calls are TRBV7-2 and TRBJ2-7; TCRdb returns TRBD1, unconfirmable since there is no DNA. The V gene's germline CDR1 is SGHTA and CDR2 FQGNSA. There are 15 residues in the CDR3. Drawing the rest from reference TRBV7-2 and TRBJ2-7, the complete variable domain is GAGVSQSPSNKVTEKGKDVELRCDPISGHTALYWYRQSLGQGLEFLIYFQGNSAPDKSGLPSDRFSAERTGGSVSTLTIQRTQQEDSAVYLCASSLAGGGGYEQYFGPGTRLTVT.

This rearrangement joins TRBV11-2 to TRBJ2-1; TCRdb reports TRBD2, a call that lacks DNA to check it against. The germline V gene has CDR1 SGHAT and CDR2 FQNNGV. This CDR3 region has 16 residues. The CDR3 protein is CASSSIPKYGINEQFF.